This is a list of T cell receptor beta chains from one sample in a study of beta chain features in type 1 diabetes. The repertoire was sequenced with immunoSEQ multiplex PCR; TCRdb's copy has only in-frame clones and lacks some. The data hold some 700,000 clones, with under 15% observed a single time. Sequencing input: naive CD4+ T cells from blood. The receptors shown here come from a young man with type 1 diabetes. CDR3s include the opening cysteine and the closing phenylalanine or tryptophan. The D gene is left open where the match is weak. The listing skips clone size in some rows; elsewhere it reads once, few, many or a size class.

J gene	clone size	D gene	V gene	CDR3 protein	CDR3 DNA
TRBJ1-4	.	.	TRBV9	CASSVTGGGEKLFF	TGTGCCAGCAGCGTAACAGGCGGAGGGGAAAAACTGTTTTTT
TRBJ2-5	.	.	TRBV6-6	CASSKGQETQYF	TGTGCCAGCAGCAAGGGCCAAGAGACCCAGTACTTC
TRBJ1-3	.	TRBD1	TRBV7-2	CASSLITGQGNTIYF	TGTGCCAGCAGCTTGATTACGGGACAGGGAAACACCATATATTTT
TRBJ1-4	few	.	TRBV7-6	CASSPTTGRDEKLFF	TGTGCCAGCAGCCCAACCACAGGGAGGGATGAAAAACTGTTTTTT
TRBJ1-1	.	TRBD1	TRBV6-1	CASRRTGVNTEAFF	TGTGCCAGCAGGAGGACAGGGGTGAACACTGAAGCTTTCTTT
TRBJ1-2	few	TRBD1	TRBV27	CASSFTNEGATGYTF	TGTGCCAGCAGTTTCACCAACGAGGGGGCTACTGGCTACACCTTC
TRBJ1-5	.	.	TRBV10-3	CAISDGGHSNQPQHF	TGTGCCATCAGTGATGGGGGGCATAGCAATCAGCCCCAGCATTTT
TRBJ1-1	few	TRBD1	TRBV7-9	CASSLDRGRPNTEAFF	TGTGCCAGCAGCTTGGACAGGGGACGGCCGAACACTGAAGCTTTCTTT
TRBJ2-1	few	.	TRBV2	CAGTRPDYNEQFF	TGTGCCGGAACTAGACCGGATTACAATGAGCAGTTCTTC
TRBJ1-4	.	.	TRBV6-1	CASSKSLNEKLFF	TGTGCCAGCAGTAAGAGCCTTAATGAAAAACTGTTTTTT
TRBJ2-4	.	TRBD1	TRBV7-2	CASSPDRAGQYF	TGTGCCAGCAGCCCGGACAGGGCGGGTCAGTACTTC
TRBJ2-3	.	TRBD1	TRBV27	CASSQDRVGTQYF	TGTGCCAGCAGTCAGGACAGGGTTGGCACGCAGTATTTT
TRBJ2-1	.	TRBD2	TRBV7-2	CASSFSGGLNEQFF	TGTGCCAGCAGCTTTAGCGGGGGGCTGAATGAGCAGTTCTTC
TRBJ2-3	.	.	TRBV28	CASSLGGSHYTDTQYF	TGTGCCAGCAGTTTAGGGGGATCCCACTACACAGATACGCAGTATTTT
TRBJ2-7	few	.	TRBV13	CASSLSGIPTGPGYEQYF	TGTGCCAGCAGTTTAAGTGGGATTCCAACAGGCCCAGGGTACGAGCAGTACTTC
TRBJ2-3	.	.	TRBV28	CASRHTLSTDTQYF	TGTGCCAGCAGACACACCCTTAGCACAGATACGCAGTATTTT
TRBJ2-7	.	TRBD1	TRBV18	CASELQQGADEQYF	TGTGCCAGCGAGTTGCAACAGGGGGCGGACGAGCAGTACTTC
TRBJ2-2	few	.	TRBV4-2	CASSQVGLAGELFF	TGTGCCAGCAGCCAAGTCGGTTTGGCCGGGGAGCTGTTTTTT
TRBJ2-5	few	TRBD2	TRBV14	CASSPLLAGAETQYF	TGTGCCAGCAGCCCGCTACTAGCGGGGGCAGAGACCCAGTACTTC
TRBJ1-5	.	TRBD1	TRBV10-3	CAISERTGDSNQPQHF	TGTGCCATCAGTGAGCGGACAGGGGATAGCAATCAGCCCCAGCATTTT
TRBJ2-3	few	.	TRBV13	CASSFMRPTDTQYF	TGTGCCAGCAGCTTCATGAGGCCCACAGATACGCAGTATTTT
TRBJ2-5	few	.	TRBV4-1	CASSLGGGVGPETQYF	TGCGCCAGCAGCCTCGGAGGTGGGGTTGGCCCAGAGACCCAGTACTTC
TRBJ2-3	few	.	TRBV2	CASRSDTDTQYF	TGTGCCAGTAGGAGCGACACAGATACGCAGTATTTT
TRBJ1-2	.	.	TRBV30	CACLAQGPTF	TGTGCCTGCCTGGCACAGGGACCGACCTTC
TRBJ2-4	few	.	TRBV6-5	CASSSDVGIQYF	TGTGCCAGCAGTTCCGATGTAGGCATTCAGTACTTC
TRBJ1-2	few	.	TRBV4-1	CASSQESPNYGYTF	TGCGCCAGCAGCCAAGAGAGCCCTAACTATGGCTACACCTTC
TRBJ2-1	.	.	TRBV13	CASSLVMAEYNEQFF	TGTGCCAGCAGCTTAGTTATGGCGGAGTACAATGAGCAGTTCTTC
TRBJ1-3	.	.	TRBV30	CAWSVSGNTIYF	TGTGCCTGGAGTGTCTCTGGAAACACCATATATTTT
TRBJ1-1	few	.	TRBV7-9	CASSLAAQTTEAFF	TGTGCCAGCAGCTTAGCTGCACAGACAACTGAAGCTTTCTTT
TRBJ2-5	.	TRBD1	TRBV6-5	CASSFSTGARETQYF	TGTGCCAGCAGTTTCTCGACAGGGGCCCGAGAGACCCAGTACTTC
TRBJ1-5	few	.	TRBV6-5	CASSYSGEGNQPQHF	TGTGCCAGCAGTTACTCAGGGGAAGGCAATCAGCCCCAGCATTTT
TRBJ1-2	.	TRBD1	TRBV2	CASSQETGDYGYTF	TGTGCCAGCAGTCAGGAGACAGGGGACTATGGCTACACCTTC
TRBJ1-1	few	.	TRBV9	CASSASDGRQAFF	TGTGCCAGCAGCGCCTCCGACGGACGGCAAGCTTTCTTT
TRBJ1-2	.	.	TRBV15	CATWGASSYGYTF	TGTGCCACCTGGGGGGCCTCAAGCTATGGCTACACCTTC
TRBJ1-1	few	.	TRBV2	CASSDFGGLNTEAFF	TGTGCCAGCAGTGATTTTGGGGGATTGAACACTGAAGCTTTCTTT
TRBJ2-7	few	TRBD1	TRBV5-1	CASLRDSSSYEQYF	TGCGCCAGCCTCCGGGACAGCTCATCCTACGAGCAGTACTTC